Shown below are 25 T cell receptor beta chains from a single sample sequenced in a study of cytomegalovirus exposure and HLA in healthy donors. The PCR used 60 Vbeta and 13 Jbeta primers. Repertoires were generated with immunoSEQ multiplex PCR, while TCRdb's copy carries only in-frame clones and drops some. The data contain about 38,000 clones, approximately 71% of them seen just once; the ten biggest clones take up roughly 18%. What was sequenced was PBMCs. Receptor source: a middle-aged man in good health and CMV-seropositive.

The chain combines TRBV4-2 with TRBJ1-3; a weak D match, TRBD1 (5 bases). Germline CDR1 and CDR2: LGHNA and YNFKEQ. Trimming left V 4 bases short and J 4 bases short, with 14 bases between. This CDR3 region has 15 residues. CDR3 nucleotides: TGTGCCAGCAGCCGGATTGGGACTGAAGGAAACACCATATATTTT. This gives the protein CASSRIGTEGNTIYF.

This clone has only one observation. This rearrangement joins TRBV5-1 to TRBJ2-1, with D tentatively TRBD1 (7 bases). Trimming took off 9 bases at V and 2 bases at J, with 18 bases between the two ends. The germline V gene has CDR1 SGHRS and CDR2 YFSETQ. This CDR3 has 15 amino acids. CDR3 sequence reads: CATSPTGEAYNEQFF. The CDR3 region has the DNA TGCGCCACCTCCCCTACAGGGGAGGCCTACAATGAGCAGTTCTTC.

V and J are TRBV7-8 and TRBJ2-7; possible D gene TRBD2, 5 bases. CDR3 length equals 12 residues. With 6 bases removed from V and 6 bases from J, the gap between germline ends came to 12 bases. Germline V gene data show CDR1 as SGHVS and CDR2 as FQNEAQ. The CDR3 coding sequence is TGTGCCAGCAGTCAAGGGAGCGGCGAGCAGTACTTC. It encodes CASSQGSGEQYF. The whole variable domain, remainder taken from reference TRBV7-8 and TRBJ2-7, is GAGVSQSPRYKVAKRGQDVALRCDPISGHVSLFWYQQALGQGPEFLTYFQNEAQLDKSGLPSDRFFAERPEGSVSTLKIQRTQQEDSAVYLCASSQGSGEQYFGPGTRLTVT.

The V gene is TRBV7-2, the J gene TRBJ2-7; tentatively, D is TRBD1 (5 bases). Germline-derived CDR1 and CDR2 are SGHTA and FQGNSA. V was cut by 4 bases and J by 3 bases, with 7 bases left in between. This CDR3 spans 12 amino acids. CDR3 amino acids: CASSSDIYEQYF. The CDR3 DNA reads as TGTGCCAGCAGCTCGGACATCTACGAGCAGTACTTC.

There are a few counts of this clone. This chain joins TRBV2 and TRBJ2-2; D uncertain. The CDR3 loop spans 14 amino acids. Per germline, CDR1 SNHLY and CDR2 FYNNEI. V was trimmed by 3 bases and J by 2 bases, leaving 7 bases between them. CDR3 in amino acids: CASSDGPNTGELFF. The CDR3 nucleotides read TGTGCCAGCAGTGATGGCCCAAACACCGGGGAGCTGTTTTTT.

This clone was counted between two and nine times. The chain links TRBV5-1 to TRBJ1-1; 10 bases map to TRBD1. The CDR3 covers 14 residues. Looked up from germline, CDR1 is SGHRS and CDR2 is YFSETQ. V shed 3 bases, J shed 5 bases, and the junction held 4 bases outside the gene matches. DNA of the CDR3: TGCGCCAGCAGCTACGGACAGGGGGGGACTGAAGCTTTCTTT. Translating gives CASSYGQGGTEAFF.

This clone was detected only a few times. The chain carries TRBV19 and TRBJ1-3, with a possible D match to TRBD1 (6 bases). This CDR3 contains 14 residues. Germline V gene sequence: CDR1 LNHDA, CDR2 SQIVND (reference sequence). V lost 6 bases, J lost 0 bases, and 9 bases lay in between. CDR3 bases: TGTGCCAGTAGCCTAGGGGGCTCTGGAAACACCATATATTTT. Protein: CASSLGGSGNTIYF. The full variable domain, with the rest looked up from reference TRBV19 and TRBJ1-3, is DGGITQSPKYLFRKEGQNVTLSCEQNLNHDAMYWYRQDPGQGLRLIYYSQIVNDFQKGDIAEGYSVSREKKESFPLTVTSAQKNPTAFYLCASSLGGSGNTIYFGEGSWLTVV.

The V call is TRBV20-1, the J call TRBJ2-7, with TRBD1 matching 8 bases. This CDR3 has 11 amino acids. Germline values: CDR1 DFQATT, CDR2 SNEGSKA (reference sequence). The CDR3 region is CSGQGLYEQYF. For the CDR3, the DNA is TGCAGCGGACAGGGACTCTACGAGCAGTACTTC.

This clone was seen only once. The chain uses TRBV30 and TRBJ2-7; the D is unclear. V lost 3 bases, J lost 1 base, and 7 bases lay in between. The CDR3 contains 12 residues. Germline loops: CDR1 GTSNPN, CDR2 SVGIG (reference sequence). The CDR3 spells CAWRVQSYEQYF. The CDR3 nucleotides read TGTGCCTGGAGAGTGCAGTCCTACGAGCAGTACTTC.

This clone was seen only a few times. The V call is TRBV6-1, the J call TRBJ1-5; 12 positions match TRBD1. This CDR3 is built from 15 residues. CDR1 and CDR2 (germline): MNHNS, SASEGT. Unmatched junction bases numbered 7, after V lost 6 bases and J lost 7 bases. Here the CDR3 DNA reads TGTGCCAGCAGGACCGGGACAGGGGGCTGGCAGCCCCAGCATTTT. It codes for CASRTGTGGWQPQHF.

The rearrangement joins TRBV7-8 to TRBJ2-5; D unclear. Trimming cost V 3 bases and J 5 bases, with 10 bases left between them. Germline assignment: CDR1 SGHVS and CDR2 FQNEAQ. The CDR3 length is 13 residues. The CDR3 protein is CASSFTVQETQYF. The CDR3, as DNA: TGTGCCAGCAGCTTTACAGTCCAGGAGACCCAGTACTTC.

The V gene is TRBV6-5, the J gene TRBJ2-7, with 7 positions matching TRBD2. Germline CDR1 and CDR2: MNHEY and SVGAGI. The CDR3 sequence is 15 residues long. The trim removed 6 bases at V and 4 bases at J, leaving 12 bases unmatched. The CDR3 DNA reads TGTGCCAGCAGCCATAGACGGGGGGAGTCATACGAGCAGTACTTC. Encoded protein: CASSHRRGESYEQYF.

The J gene is TRBJ1-2, the V gene TRBV5-1, with D unclear. The CDR3 has 13 residues. Trimming stripped 2 bases from V and 4 bases from J, with 9 bases between. Germline V lookup: CDR1 SGHRS, CDR2 YFSETQ. The CDR3 spells CASSFDISYGYTF. The CDR3 DNA reads as TGCGCCAGCAGCTTCGACATTAGCTATGGCTACACCTTC.

This clone was counted once. J is TRBJ1-3 and V is TRBV6-1; 8 bases are shared with TRBD1. J gave up 4 bases and V 1 base, and 6 bases lay outside the gene matches. Germline assignment: CDR1 MNHNS and CDR2 SASEGT. This CDR3 has 16 amino acids. The CDR3 loop reads CASSEVTGVAGNTIYF. CDR3 DNA: TGTGCCAGCAGTGAAGTGACAGGGGTGGCAGGAAACACCATATATTTT.

The genes are TRBV11-3 and TRBJ2-3; no clear D. The CDR3 runs 14 residues. V was trimmed by 1 base and J by 1 base, leaving 6 bases between them. Per the germline V gene, CDR1 is SGHNT and CDR2 is YENEEA. In DNA, the CDR3 is TGTGCCAGCAGCTTAGGCCAGGGCACAGATACGCAGTATTTT. This codes for CASSLGQGTDTQYF. The whole variable domain, filled in from reference TRBV11-3 and TRBJ2-3, reads EAGVVQSPRYKIIEKKQPVAFWCNPISGHNTLYWYLQNLGQGPELLIRYENEEAVDDSQLPKDRFSAERLKGVDSTLKIQPAELGDSAVYLCASSLGQGTDTQYFGPGTRLTVL.

The chain links TRBV27 to TRBJ2-5, with 9 bases identical to TRBD1. From germline, CDR1 is MNHEY and CDR2 SMNVEV (reference sequence). Trimming took 5 bases from V and 5 from J; bases not matched to a gene: 6. There are 14 residues in the CDR3. The CDR3: CASSKGQGFETQYF. The CDR3 bases are TGTGCCAGCAGTAAGGGACAGGGATTTGAGACCCAGTACTTC.

This clone showed up just a few times. V gene TRBV6-1 combines with J gene TRBJ1-2, with a weak D call TRBD1 (5 bases). From germline, CDR1 is MNHNS and CDR2 SASEGT. The ends were cut back, 4 bases at V and 2 bases at J, with 8 bases in the middle. The CDR3 spans 13 residues. CDR3 residues: CASSANRNYGYTF. DNA of the CDR3: TGTGCCAGCAGTGCGAACAGGAACTATGGCTACACCTTC.

This clone was picked up a small number of times. The chain's CDR3 is CASSTAGTTAYEQYF. The CDR3 DNA reads as TGTGCCAGCAGTACCGCAGGAACCACCGCCTACGAGCAGTACTTC. V and J are TRBV6-5 and TRBJ2-7; D is ambiguous. CDR3 length equals 15 residues. The V end lost 5 bases, the J end lost 2 bases, and 16 bases lay between the germline ends. The V gene's germline CDR1 is MNHEY and CDR2 SVGAGI.

V and J are TRBV4-3 and TRBJ2-3, with D perhaps TRBD1 (5 bases). This CDR3 has 17 residues. Trimming removed 0 bases at V and 1 base at J, with 14 bases between. Germline-derived CDR1 and CDR2 are LGHNA and YSLEER. CDR3 sequence: CASSQDPGRVGTDTQYF. The CDR3 nucleotides are TGCGCCAGCAGCCAAGATCCGGGCAGGGTGGGCACAGATACGCAGTATTTT.

The chain uses TRBV6-6 and TRBJ1-3; D is ambiguous. Germline-derived CDR1 and CDR2 are MNHNY and SVGAGI (reference sequence). V dropped 3 bases and J dropped 7 bases, with 16 bases sitting between them. This CDR3 is built from 15 residues. The CDR3 here is CASSYFTVIHNTIYF. CDR3 DNA sequence: TGTGCCAGCAGTTATTTCACAGTTATTCACAACACCATATATTTT.

V gene TRBV6-4 combines with J gene TRBJ2-3, with TRBD2 as a possible D gene (7 bases). Trimming left V 2 bases short and J 4 bases short, with 10 bases between. Germline CDR1 and CDR2: MRHNA and SNTAGT. CDR3 length: 14 residues. Here the CDR3 reads CASSDRGGADTQYF. CDR3 bases: TGTGCCAGCAGTGACAGAGGGGGGGCAGATACGCAGTATTTT.

The genes are TRBV2 and TRBJ2-1, with a weak D call TRBD1 (6 bases). CDR1 SNHLY and CDR2 FYNNEI come from the germline V gene. The CDR3 contains 13 residues. The V end lost 5 bases, the J end lost 8 bases, and 13 bases lay between the germline ends. The CDR3 protein is CASSFDRMDEQFF. DNA of the CDR3: TGTGCCAGCAGTTTCGACAGGATGGATGAGCAGTTCTTC.

A few counts support this clone. J is TRBJ2-5 and V is TRBV7-6; possible D gene TRBD2, 6 bases. V gave up 5 bases and J gave up 3 bases, with 10 bases separating them. Germline V lookup: CDR1 SGHVS, CDR2 FNYEAQ. The CDR3 loop spans 13 amino acids. CDR3 DNA sequence: TGTGCCAGCAGCCGGACTATAAAAGAGACCCAGTACTTC. This sequence encodes CASSRTIKETQYF.

The J gene is TRBJ2-1, the V gene TRBV30; 10 positions match TRBD2. Trimming at V came to 0 bases and at J to 4 bases, leaving 3 bases not matched to a gene. This CDR3 has 15 residues. CDR1 is GTSNPN, CDR2 SVGIG, per germline (reference sequence). The CDR3 here is CAWSVPSGGYNEQFF. DNA for the CDR3: TGTGCCTGGAGTGTACCTAGCGGGGGTTACAATGAGCAGTTCTTC.

The chain combines TRBV27 with TRBJ1-2; TRBD1 matches 7 bases. J was trimmed by 3 bases and V by 5 bases; bases with no gene match: 6. CDR1 MNHEY and CDR2 SMNVEV come from the germline V gene (reference sequence). This CDR3 contains 14 residues. The CDR3 sequence is CASSKDRRDYGYTF. In DNA, the CDR3 is TGTGCCAGCAGTAAGGACAGGAGAGACTATGGCTACACCTTC.